This T cell receptor beta chain was sequenced in a study of shared clonotypes between healthy human individuals. General observations from the study: It was the non-shared clonotypes that had lower generation probabilities than clonotypes shared by all four donors.

Trimming took 2 bases from V and 2 from J; bases not matched to a gene: 10. The germline CDR1 and CDR2 sequences are SGHVS and FQNEAQ. The CDR3 runs to 18 residues. HIV-negative, healthy adults without recent acute infections or vaccinations were the donors. This clone has just a few counts. Antigen: not known. Profiled with immunoSEQ multiplex PCR; TCRdb holds only in-frame clones, not every one. The table records some 240,000 clones, 60% to 80% of them present only once. The sequence came from a man aged 25 to 40 in good health. The chain employs TRBV7-8 and TRBJ2-3; 10 nucleotides line up with TRBD2. Sequencing was done on a sample of memory CD4+ T cells sorted from blood. The subset is: CD45RA-negative fraction. CDR3 protein: CASSLPTIAGGTTDTQYF. The CDR3 DNA follows: TGTGCCAGCAGCTTACCGACCATAGCGGGAGGTACCACAGATACGCAGTATTTT. Full variable domain (missing parts from reference TRBV7-8 and TRBJ2-3): GAGVSQSPRYKVAKRGQDVALRCDPISGHVSLFWYQQALGQGPEFLTYFQNEAQLDKSGLPSDRFFAERPEGSVSTLKIQRTQQEDSAVYLCASSLPTIAGGTTDTQYFGPGTRLTVL.